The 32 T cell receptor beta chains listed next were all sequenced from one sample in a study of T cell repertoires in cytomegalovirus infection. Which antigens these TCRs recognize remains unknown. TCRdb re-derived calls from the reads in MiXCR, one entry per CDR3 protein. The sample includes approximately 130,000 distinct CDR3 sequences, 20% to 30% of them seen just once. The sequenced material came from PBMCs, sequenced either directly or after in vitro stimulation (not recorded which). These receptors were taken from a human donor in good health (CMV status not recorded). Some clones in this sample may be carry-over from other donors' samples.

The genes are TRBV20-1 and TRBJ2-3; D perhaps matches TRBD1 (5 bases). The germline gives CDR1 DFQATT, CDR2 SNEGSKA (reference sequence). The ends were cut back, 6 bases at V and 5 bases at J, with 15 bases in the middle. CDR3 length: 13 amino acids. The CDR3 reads CSADSGVIDTQYF. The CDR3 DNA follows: TGCAGTGCAGACAGTGGGGTAATAGATACGCAGTATTTT.

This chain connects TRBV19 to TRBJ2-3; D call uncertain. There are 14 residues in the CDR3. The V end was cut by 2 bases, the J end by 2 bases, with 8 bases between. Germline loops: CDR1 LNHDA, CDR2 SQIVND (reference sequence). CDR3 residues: CASSIYTNTDTQYF. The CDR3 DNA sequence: TGTGCCAGTAGTATATACACCAACACAGATACGCAGTATTTT.

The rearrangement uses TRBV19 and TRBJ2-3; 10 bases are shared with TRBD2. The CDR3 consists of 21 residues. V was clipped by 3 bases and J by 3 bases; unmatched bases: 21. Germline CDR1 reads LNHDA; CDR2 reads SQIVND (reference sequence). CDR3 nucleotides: TGTGCCAGTAGTATGAGAGGCCAAGGGGCGACTAGCGGGTCCAGGACAGATACGCAGTATTTT. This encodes CASSMRGQGATSGSRTDTQYF.

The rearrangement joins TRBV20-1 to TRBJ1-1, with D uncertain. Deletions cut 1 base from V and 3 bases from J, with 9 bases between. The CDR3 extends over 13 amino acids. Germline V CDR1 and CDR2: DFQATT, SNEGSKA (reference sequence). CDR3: CSARGHMDTEAFF. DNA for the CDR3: TGCAGTGCTAGAGGCCACATGGACACTGAAGCTTTCTTT.

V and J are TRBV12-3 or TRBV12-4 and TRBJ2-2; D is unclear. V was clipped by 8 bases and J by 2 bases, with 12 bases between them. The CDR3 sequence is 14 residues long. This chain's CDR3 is CASFSRRNTGELFF. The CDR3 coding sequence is TGTGCCAGCTTTTCACGTCGAAACACCGGGGAGCTGTTTTTT.

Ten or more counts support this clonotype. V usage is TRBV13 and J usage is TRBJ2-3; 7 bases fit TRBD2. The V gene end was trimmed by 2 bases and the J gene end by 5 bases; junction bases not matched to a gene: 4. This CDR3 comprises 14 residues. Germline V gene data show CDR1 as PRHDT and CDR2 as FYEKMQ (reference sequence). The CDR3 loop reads CASSLREGGDTQYF. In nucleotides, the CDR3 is TGTGCCAGCAGCTTAAGGGAGGGAGGAGATACGCAGTATTTT.

The CDR3 here is CAWTQGLDTGELFF. DNA for the CDR3: TGTGCCTGGACGCAGGGGTTAGACACCGGGGAGCTGTTTTTT. V usage is TRBV30 and J usage is TRBJ2-2, with TRBD1 as a possible D gene (6 bases). Trimming took off 4 bases at V and 3 bases at J, with 12 bases between the two ends. This CDR3 spans 14 amino acids. Germline assignment: CDR1 GTSNPN and CDR2 SVGIG (reference sequence).

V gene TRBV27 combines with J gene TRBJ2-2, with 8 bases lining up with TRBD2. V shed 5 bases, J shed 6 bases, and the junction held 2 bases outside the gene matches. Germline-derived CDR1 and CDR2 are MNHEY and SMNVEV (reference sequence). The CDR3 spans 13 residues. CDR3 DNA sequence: TGTGCCAGCAGTCTAGCGGGTCCCGGGGAGCTGTTTTTT. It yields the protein CASSLAGPGELFF.

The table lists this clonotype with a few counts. The CDR3 sequence: CASSLEALNYGYTF. CDR3 sequence (DNA): TGCGCCAGCAGCTTGGAGGCCCTAAACTATGGCTACACCTTC. This chain links TRBV5-1 with TRBJ1-2; D gene ambiguous. Germline V gene lookup returns CDR1 SGHRS and CDR2 YFSETQ. V was trimmed by 0 bases and J by 2 bases, leaving 8 bases between them. This CDR3 is built from 14 residues.

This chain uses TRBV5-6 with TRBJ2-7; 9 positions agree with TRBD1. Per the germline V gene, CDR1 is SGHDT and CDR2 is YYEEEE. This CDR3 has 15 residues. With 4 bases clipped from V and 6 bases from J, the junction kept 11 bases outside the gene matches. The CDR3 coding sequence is TGTGCCAGCAGCCCTCGGGACAGGGTTCTCTTCGAGCAGTACTTC. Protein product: CASSPRDRVLFEQYF.

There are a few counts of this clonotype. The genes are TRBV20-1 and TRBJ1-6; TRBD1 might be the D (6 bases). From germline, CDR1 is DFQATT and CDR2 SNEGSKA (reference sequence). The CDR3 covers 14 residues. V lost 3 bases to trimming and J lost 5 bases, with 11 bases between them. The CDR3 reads CSASQGIHNSPLHF. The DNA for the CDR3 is TGCAGTGCTAGCCAGGGGATTCATAATTCACCCCTCCACTTT.

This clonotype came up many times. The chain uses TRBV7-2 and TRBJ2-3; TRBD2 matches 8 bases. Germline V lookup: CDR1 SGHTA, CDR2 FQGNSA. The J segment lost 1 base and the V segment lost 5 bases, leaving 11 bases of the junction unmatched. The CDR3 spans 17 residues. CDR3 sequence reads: CASSARAGRARTDTQYF. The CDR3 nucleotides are TGTGCCAGCAGCGCCCGGGCCGGGAGGGCCCGCACAGATACGCAGTATTTT.

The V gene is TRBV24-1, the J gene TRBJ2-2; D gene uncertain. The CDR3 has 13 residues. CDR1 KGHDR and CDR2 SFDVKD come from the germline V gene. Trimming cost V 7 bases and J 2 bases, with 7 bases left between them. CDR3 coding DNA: TGTGCCACCAGACTAAGTAACACCGGGGAGCTGTTTTTT. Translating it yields CATRLSNTGELFF.

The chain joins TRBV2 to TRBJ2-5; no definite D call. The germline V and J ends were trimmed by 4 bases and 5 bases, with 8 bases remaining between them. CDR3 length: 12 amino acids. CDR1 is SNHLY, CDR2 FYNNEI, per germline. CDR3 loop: CASSVRRETQYF. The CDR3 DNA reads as TGTGCCAGCAGTGTACGTCGGGAGACCCAGTACTTC.

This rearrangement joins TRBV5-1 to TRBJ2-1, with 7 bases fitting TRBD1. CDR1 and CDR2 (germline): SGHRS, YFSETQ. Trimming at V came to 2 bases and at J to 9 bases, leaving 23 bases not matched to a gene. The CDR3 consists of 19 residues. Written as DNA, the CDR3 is TGCGCCAGCAGCTTTGACTCCCACAGGGGCGAACGGGGCCCGGGTGAGCAGTTCTTC. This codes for CASSFDSHRGERGPGEQFF.

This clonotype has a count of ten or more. Here the CDR3 DNA reads TGTGCCAGCAGCTTAAGGACAGGGGAGGCTTTCTTT. This sequence encodes CASSLRTGEAFF. The chain links TRBV7-2 to TRBJ1-1; TRBD1 aligns across 9 bases. This CDR3 region has 12 residues. Germline V gene sequence: CDR1 SGHTA, CDR2 FQGNSA. J was trimmed by 11 bases and V by 2 bases; bases with no gene match: 3.

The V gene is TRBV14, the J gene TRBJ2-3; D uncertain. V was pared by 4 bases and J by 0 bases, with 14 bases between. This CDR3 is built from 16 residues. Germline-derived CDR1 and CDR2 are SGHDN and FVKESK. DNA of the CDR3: TGTGCCAGCAGCCCCCTCATCGGCAGTAGCACAGATACGCAGTATTTT. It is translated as CASSPLIGSSTDTQYF. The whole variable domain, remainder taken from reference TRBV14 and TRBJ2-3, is EAGVTQFPSHSVIEKGQTVTLRCDPISGHDNLYWYRRVMGKEIKFLLHFVKESKQDESGMPNNRFLAERTGGTYSTLKVQPAELEDSGVYFCASSPLIGSSTDTQYFGPGTRLTVL.

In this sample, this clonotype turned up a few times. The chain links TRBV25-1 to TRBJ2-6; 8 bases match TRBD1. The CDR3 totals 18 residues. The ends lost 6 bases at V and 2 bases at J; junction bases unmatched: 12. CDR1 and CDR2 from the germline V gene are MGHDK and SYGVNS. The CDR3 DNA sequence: TGTGCCAGCAGCGCAGGGGGCAGGGCCTCAACTGGGGCCAACGTCCTGACTTTC. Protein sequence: CASSAGGRASTGANVLTF. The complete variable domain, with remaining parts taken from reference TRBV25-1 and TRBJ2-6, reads EADIYQTPRYLVIGTGKKITLECSQTMGHDKMYWYQQDPGMELHLIHYSYGVNSTEKGDLSSESTVSRIRTEHFPLTLESARPSHTSQYLCASSAGGRASTGANVLTFGAGSRLTVL.

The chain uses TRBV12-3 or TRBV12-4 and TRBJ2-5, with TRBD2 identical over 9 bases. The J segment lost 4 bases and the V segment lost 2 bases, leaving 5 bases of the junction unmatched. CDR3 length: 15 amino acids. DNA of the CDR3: TGTGCCAGCAGTTTACAAAGCGGGAGGAGAGAGACCCAGTACTTC. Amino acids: CASSLQSGRRETQYF.

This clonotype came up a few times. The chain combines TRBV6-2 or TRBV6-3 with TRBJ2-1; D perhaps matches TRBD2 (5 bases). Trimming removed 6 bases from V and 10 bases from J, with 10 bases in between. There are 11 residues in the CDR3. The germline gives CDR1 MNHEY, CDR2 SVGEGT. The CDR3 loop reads CASRHGIEQFF. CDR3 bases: TGTGCCAGCAGGCACGGGATAGAGCAGTTCTTC.

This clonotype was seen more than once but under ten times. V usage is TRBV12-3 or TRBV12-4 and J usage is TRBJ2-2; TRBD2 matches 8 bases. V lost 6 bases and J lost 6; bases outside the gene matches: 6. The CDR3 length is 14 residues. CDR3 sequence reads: CASRERERAGELFF. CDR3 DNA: TGTGCCAGCAGAGAGCGGGAGAGGGCCGGGGAGCTGTTTTTT.

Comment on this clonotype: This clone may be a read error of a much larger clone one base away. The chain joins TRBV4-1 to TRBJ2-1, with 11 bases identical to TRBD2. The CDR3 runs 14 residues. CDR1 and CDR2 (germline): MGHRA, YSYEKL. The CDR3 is CASSGTSGYNAQFF. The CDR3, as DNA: TGCGCCAGCAGTGGGACTAGCGGATACAATGCGCAGTTCTTC.

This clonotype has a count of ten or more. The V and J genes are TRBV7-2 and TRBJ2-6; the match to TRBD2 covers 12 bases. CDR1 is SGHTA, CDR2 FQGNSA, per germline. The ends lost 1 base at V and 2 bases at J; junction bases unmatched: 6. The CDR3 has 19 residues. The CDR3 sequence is CASSLVLLAGGAGANVLTF. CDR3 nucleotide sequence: TGTGCCAGCAGCTTAGTACTACTAGCGGGAGGCGCTGGGGCCAACGTCCTGACTTTC.

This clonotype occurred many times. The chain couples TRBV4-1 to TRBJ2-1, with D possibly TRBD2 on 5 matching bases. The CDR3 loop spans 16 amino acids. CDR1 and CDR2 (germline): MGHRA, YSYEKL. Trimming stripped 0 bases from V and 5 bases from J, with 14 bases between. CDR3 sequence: CASSQDFPLGDNEQFF. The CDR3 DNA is TGCGCCAGCAGCCAAGATTTCCCCCTCGGGGACAATGAGCAGTTCTTC.

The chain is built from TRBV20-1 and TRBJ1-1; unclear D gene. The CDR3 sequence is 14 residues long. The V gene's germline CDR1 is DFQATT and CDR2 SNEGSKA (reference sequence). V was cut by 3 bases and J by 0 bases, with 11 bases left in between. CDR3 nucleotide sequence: TGCAGTGCTAGGTACGGCGGGATGAACACTGAAGCTTTCTTT. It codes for CSARYGGMNTEAFF.

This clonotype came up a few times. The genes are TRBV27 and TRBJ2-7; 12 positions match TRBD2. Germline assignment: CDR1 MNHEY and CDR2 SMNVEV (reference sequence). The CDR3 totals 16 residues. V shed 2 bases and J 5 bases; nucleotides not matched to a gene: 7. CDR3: CASSLVSSGRAHEQYF. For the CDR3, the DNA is TGTGCCAGCAGTTTAGTATCTAGCGGGAGGGCGCACGAGCAGTACTTC.

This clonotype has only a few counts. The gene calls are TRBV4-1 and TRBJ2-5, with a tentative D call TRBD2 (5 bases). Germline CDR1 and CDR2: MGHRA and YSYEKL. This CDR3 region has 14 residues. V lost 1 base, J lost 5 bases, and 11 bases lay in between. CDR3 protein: CASSQGPGTETQYF. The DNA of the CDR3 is TGCGCCAGCAGCCAAGGTCCGGGAACCGAGACCCAGTACTTC.

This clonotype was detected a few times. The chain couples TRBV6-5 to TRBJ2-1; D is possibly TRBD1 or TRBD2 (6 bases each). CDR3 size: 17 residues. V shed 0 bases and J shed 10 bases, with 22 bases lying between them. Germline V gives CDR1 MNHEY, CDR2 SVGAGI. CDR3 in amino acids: CASSYSLGGRGPREQFF. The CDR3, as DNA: TGTGCCAGCAGTTACTCCCTAGGGGGGAGAGGCCCCCGAGAGCAGTTCTTC.

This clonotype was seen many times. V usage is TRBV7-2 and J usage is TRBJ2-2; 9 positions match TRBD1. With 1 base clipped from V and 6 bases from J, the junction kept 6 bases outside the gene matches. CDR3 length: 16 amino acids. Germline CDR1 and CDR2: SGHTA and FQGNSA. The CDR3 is CASSLVQGAASGELFF. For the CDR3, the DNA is TGTGCCAGCAGCTTAGTACAGGGGGCCGCTTCCGGGGAGCTGTTTTTT.

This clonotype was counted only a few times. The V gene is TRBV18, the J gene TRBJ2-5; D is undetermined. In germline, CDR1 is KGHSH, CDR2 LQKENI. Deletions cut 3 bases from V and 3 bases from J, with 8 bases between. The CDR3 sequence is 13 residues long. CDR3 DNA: TGTGCCAGCTCACCGGTGCGAGAAGAGACCCAGTACTTC. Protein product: CASSPVREETQYF.

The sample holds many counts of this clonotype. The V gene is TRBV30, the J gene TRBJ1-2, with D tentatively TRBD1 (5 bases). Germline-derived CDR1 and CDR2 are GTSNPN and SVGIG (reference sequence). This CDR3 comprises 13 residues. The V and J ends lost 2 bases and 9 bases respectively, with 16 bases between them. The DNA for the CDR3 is TGTGCCTGGAGTTTAGCGGGGGAAGGGAGCTACACCTTC. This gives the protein CAWSLAGEGSYTF. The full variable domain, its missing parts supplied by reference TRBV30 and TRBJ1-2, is SQTIHQWPATLVQPVGSPLSLECTVEGTSNPNLYWYRQAAGRGLQLLFYSVGIGQISSEVPQNLSASRPQDRQFILSSKKLLLSDSGFYLCAWSLAGEGSYTFGSGTRLTVV.

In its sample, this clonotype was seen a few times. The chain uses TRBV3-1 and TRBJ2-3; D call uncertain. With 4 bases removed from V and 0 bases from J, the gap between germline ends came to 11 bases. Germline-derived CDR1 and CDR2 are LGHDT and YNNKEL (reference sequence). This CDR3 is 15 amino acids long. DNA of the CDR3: TGTGCCAGCAGCCCTTCGAGACGAAGCACAGATACGCAGTATTTT. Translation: CASSPSRRSTDTQYF.